The clone carrying this T cell receptor beta chain came up once. There are 15 residues in the CDR3. The ends lost 7 bases at V and 0 bases at J; junction bases unmatched: 7. From germline, CDR1 is MNHEY and CDR2 SVGAGI. The data stem from a study of blood T cell repertoires in COVID-19. Study context: COVID-19 samples from acute and convalescent phases originated in the United States, Italy and Spain. In each case, the material was cDNA or gDNA derived from T cells, B-cell-depleted T cells, or PBMCs.

As originally analysed: Amplified reference gene primers provided the basis for estimating nucleated cell counts. The table came from immunoSEQ multiplex PCR; TCRdb's copy has only in-frame clones and leaves some out. V and J calls and clone size are those listed in that table; D and trimming were worked out from the DNA. The table includes 100,000 to 120,000 clones, approximately 81% detected once. The receptor comes from a man in his forties with acute or convalescent COVID-19. This chain uses TRBV6-5 with TRBJ1-1, with TRBD1 matching 8 bases. Sequencing was done on a sample of peripheral blood. This CDR3 reads CASTQGAPMNTEAFF. In DNA, the CDR3 is TGTGCCAGCACCCAGGGGGCACCTATGAACACTGAAGCTTTCTTT.